This TCR beta chain was recovered during a study of blood T cell repertoires in COVID-19. Study-level background: T cells, B-cell-depleted T cells, or PBMCs provided the cDNA or gDNA that served as material.

This table comes from immunoSEQ multiplex PCR, and its TCRdb copy is limited to in-frame clones, with some not included. The repertoire holds some 270,000 clones, with roughly 88% as singletons. CDR1 is SGHAT and CDR2 is FQNNGV in the germline V gene. V was cut by 5 bases and J by 3 bases, with 19 bases left in between. CDR3 length equals 17 residues. Recruits, aged about 18 to 95 years, lived in 20 to 30 US areas. Categorization into cohorts depended on clinical history that participants reported. Sequencing was performed on PBMCs or T cells enriched from blood (not recorded which). The chain carries TRBV11-2 and TRBJ2-2; the D gene is possibly TRBD1 (5 bases). The sequence was obtained from a woman under 40 who had recovered from COVID-19. CDR3 region: CASSIDWSGFDTGELFF. As DNA, the CDR3 is TGTGCCAGCAGCATCGATTGGTCAGGGTTTGACACCGGGGAGCTGTTTTTT.